This entry lists 10 T cell receptor beta chains sequenced from one sample in a study of cytomegalovirus exposure and HLA in healthy donors. Primers for the PCR totalled 60 Vbeta and 13 Jbeta. Sequenced by immunoSEQ multiplex PCR; TCRdb stores in-frame clones only, minus some. The sample consists of about 110,000 clones, over 60% of them appearing once. Material: PBMCs. Receptor source: a woman in her 50s in good health and CMV-seropositive.

This clone was detected once. The rearrangement links TRBV19 to TRBJ2-7, with TRBD1 matching over 8 bases. Germline CDR1 reads LNHDA; CDR2 reads SQIVND (reference sequence). The trim removed 4 bases at V and 1 base at J, leaving 6 bases unmatched. This CDR3 is built from 15 residues. Here the CDR3 DNA reads TGTGCCAGTAGTAGAAGGACAGGGCTGTCCTACGAGCAGTACTTC. It yields the protein CASSRRTGLSYEQYF.

This clone turned up a few times. The chain combines TRBV28 with TRBJ1-5; TRBD1 matches at 9 bases. Germline CDR1 reads MDHEN; CDR2 reads SYDVKM. Trimming cost V 5 bases and J 9 bases; bases outside gene matches: 8. The CDR3 runs 14 residues. CDR3 loop: CASSLDRGGRPQHF. The CDR3 nucleotides read TGTGCCAGCAGTCTGGACAGGGGCGGTCGGCCCCAGCATTTT.

The chain is built from TRBV11-2 and TRBJ1-2, with D possibly matching TRBD1 (5 bases). Trimming removed 5 bases from V and 3 bases from J, with 10 bases in between. The CDR3 loop spans 13 amino acids. CDR1 is SGHAT, CDR2 FQNNGV, per germline. CDR3 in amino acids: CASSIDRDYGYTF. The CDR3 nucleotides read TGTGCCAGCAGCATCGACAGAGACTATGGCTACACCTTC.

The gene calls are TRBV28 and TRBJ1-5, with a weak D call TRBD1 (5 bases). Germline CDR1 is MDHEN and CDR2 is SYDVKM. Trimming took 6 bases from V and 1 from J, leaving 13 bases between them. This CDR3 spans 15 amino acids. CDR3 bases: TGTGCCAGCAGGCTTCAGGGTCGAAGCAATCAGCCCCAGCATTTT. It yields the protein CASRLQGRSNQPQHF.

This chain connects TRBV10-3 to TRBJ1-3; no clear D. V shed 4 bases and J shed 8 bases, with 12 bases lying between them. Germline CDR1 and CDR2: ENHRY and SYGVKD. The CDR3 extends over 13 amino acids. The CDR3: CAISGTSGDTIYF. The CDR3 nucleotides read TGTGCCATCAGTGGTACTTCCGGGGACACCATATATTTT.

V gene TRBV6-1 combines with J gene TRBJ1-1, with 12 bases matching TRBD1. The J segment lost 3 bases and the V segment lost 4 bases, leaving 12 bases of the junction unmatched. Looked up from germline, CDR1 is MNHNS and CDR2 is SASEGT. This CDR3 contains 18 residues. The CDR3 region is CASSAPPGQGAVDTEAFF. The CDR3 nucleotides read TGTGCCAGCAGTGCCCCCCCGGGACAGGGGGCGGTGGACACTGAAGCTTTCTTT.

By share of the sample, this clone is medium-sized. This sequence joins TRBV18 and TRBJ1-4; 8 nucleotides line up with TRBD1. The V gene end was trimmed by 4 bases and the J gene end by 8 bases; junction bases not matched to a gene: 9. Germline V gene lookup returns CDR1 KGHSH and CDR2 LQKENI. This CDR3 is built from 15 residues. The CDR3 reads CASSLQQGVEEKLFF. The CDR3 coding sequence is TGTGCCAGCTCACTCCAACAGGGGGTCGAAGAAAAACTGTTTTTT.

This chain connects TRBV5-1 to TRBJ1-1; D ambiguous. Germline V gene data show CDR1 as SGHRS and CDR2 as YFSETQ. This CDR3 comprises 12 residues. Trimming took off 1 base at V and 4 bases at J, with 5 bases between the two ends. CDR3 in DNA: TGCGCCAGCAGCTTGTACGGCACTGAAGCTTTCTTT. Its translation is CASSLYGTEAFF. Filled out from reference TRBV5-1 and TRBJ1-1, the complete variable domain reads KAGVTQTPRYLIKTRGQQVTLSCSPISGHRSVSWYQQTPGQGLQFLFEYFSETQRNKGNFPGRFSGRQFSNSRSEMNVSTLELGDSALYLCASSLYGTEAFFGQGTRLTVV.

Notes on this clone: An end of the junction differs from the germline gene, which may be a read error. The chain links TRBV30 to TRBJ2-2; 10 bases align to TRBD2. Germline loops: CDR1 GTSNPN, CDR2 SVGIG (reference sequence). This CDR3 is 14 amino acids long. CDR3 protein: CARSGTSATGELFF. The CDR3 DNA is TGTGCCCGGAGCGGGACTAGCGCCACCGGGGAGCTGTTTTTT.

The rearrangement uses TRBV6-6 and TRBJ1-3; D remains ambiguous. V dropped 5 bases and J dropped 2 bases, with 13 bases sitting between them. CDR3 length: 15 amino acids. Germline V lookup: CDR1 MNHNY, CDR2 SVGAGI (reference sequence). This chain's CDR3 is CASSDAGIPGNTIYF. The CDR3 DNA follows: TGTGCCAGCAGTGACGCAGGTATCCCTGGAAACACCATATATTTT.